The 5 T cell receptor beta chains below all came from one sample that was sequenced in a study of T cell responses to AZD1222 COVID-19 vaccine. Libraries were prepared by immunoSEQ multiplex PCR; TCRdb keeps only in-frame clonotypes and omits some of them. Of some 200,000 clones listed, approximately 90% are singletons. Sequencing used peripheral blood, obtained on day 0 of AZD1222 vaccination. The receptors stem from an adult in good health.

This clone was counted only a few times. The gene calls are TRBV7-3 and TRBJ2-1, with D unresolved. Germline V CDR1 and CDR2: SGHTA, FQGTGA. The CDR3 has 16 amino acids. V dropped 0 bases and J dropped 4 bases, with 13 bases sitting between them. CDR3 DNA sequence: TGTGCCAGCAGCTTAACTACCCCCAAGGATTACAATGAGCAGTTCTTC. Protein: CASSLTTPKDYNEQFF.

V is TRBV28 and J is TRBJ2-2; D assignment may be TRBD1 or TRBD2 (6 bases each). Germline assignment: CDR1 MDHEN and CDR2 SYDVKM. The CDR3 length is 12 residues. V lost 11 bases and J lost 7, with 14 bases in between. The chain's CDR3 is CALRGRVGELFF. CDR3 nucleotides: TGTGCCTTACGGGGGCGCGTCGGGGAGCTGTTTTTT.

The chain uses TRBV19 and TRBJ2-3; D might be TRBD2 (5 bases). The ends were cut back, 6 bases at V and 0 bases at J, with 13 bases in the middle. The germline CDR1 and CDR2 sequences are LNHDA and SQIVND (reference sequence). The CDR3 is 15 amino acids. The CDR3 here is CASSTRERSTDTQYF. The CDR3 DNA reads TGTGCCAGTAGCACGAGGGAGCGGAGCACAGATACGCAGTATTTT.

This rearrangement joins TRBV28 to TRBJ1-1, with D possibly matching TRBD1 (6 bases). This CDR3 comprises 11 residues. V lost 6 bases and J lost 8, with 10 bases in between. The germline gives CDR1 MDHEN, CDR2 SYDVKM. CDR3 DNA sequence: TGTGCCAGCAGGACCGGACAGGAAGCTTTCTTT. It yields the protein CASRTGQEAFF.

J is TRBJ2-7 and V is TRBV6-1; 9 positions agree with TRBD1. From germline, CDR1 is MNHNS and CDR2 SASEGT. The CDR3 loop spans 17 amino acids. Trimming cost V 2 bases and J 3 bases; bases outside gene matches: 11. CDR3 region: CASSEFGFPGQGYEQYF. The DNA for the CDR3 is TGTGCCAGCAGTGAATTCGGGTTCCCGGGACAGGGCTACGAGCAGTACTTC.